These 16 T cell receptor beta chains were all obtained from the same sample, sequenced in a study of blood T cell repertoires in COVID-19. Clones were sequenced by immunoSEQ multiplex PCR, and TCRdb holds only the in-frame ones, with some missing. Among about 480,000 clones listed, more than 75% were seen once. The sample was PBMCs or T cells enriched from blood (not recorded which). The receptors were gathered from a woman in her thirties or forties who had recovered from COVID-19.

The chain has TRBV7-6 and TRBJ1-3; 7 bases agree with TRBD1. The germline V gene encodes CDR1 SGHVS and CDR2 FNYEAQ. The CDR3 runs 15 residues. J gave up 2 bases and V 5 bases, and 6 bases lay outside the gene matches. CDR3 DNA: TGTGCCAGCAGCATGTCAGACAGGGCTGGAAACACCATATATTTT. Residues: CASSMSDRAGNTIYF.

The rearrangement uses TRBV11-1 and TRBJ2-2; D might be TRBD2 (6 bases). Trimming took 6 bases from V and 0 from J, leaving 14 bases between them. The CDR3 has 16 residues. Germline V gene data show CDR1 as SGHAT and CDR2 as FQDESV (reference sequence). The CDR3 region is CASRLNSGANTGELFF. The CDR3 bases are TGTGCCAGCAGACTAAATAGCGGAGCGAACACCGGGGAGCTGTTTTTT.

This chain links TRBV18 with TRBJ2-3, with TRBD1 matching over 12 bases. The germline V gene has CDR1 KGHSH and CDR2 LQKENI. V lost 9 bases to trimming and J lost 5 bases; unmatched junction nucleotides: 12. The CDR3 contains 16 residues. The CDR3 region has the DNA TGTGCCAGTTCTAGACTGGGACAGGGGGCGAGAGATACGCAGTATTTT. Encoded protein: CASSRLGQGARDTQYF.

This CDR3 is CASSPTTSGQETQYF. DNA of the CDR3: TGTGCCAGCAGTCCAACGACTAGCGGGCAAGAGACCCAGTACTTC. The rearrangement links TRBV5-4 to TRBJ2-5; 10 bases are shared with TRBD2. With V trimmed by 5 bases and J by 2 bases, 6 bases remained unmatched. CDR3 length equals 15 residues. The V gene's germline CDR1 is SGHNT and CDR2 YYREEE (reference sequence).

The genes are TRBV29-1 and TRBJ1-5, with D unresolved. Trimming removed 6 bases at V and 1 base at J, with 13 bases between. Germline V lookup: CDR1 SQVTM, CDR2 ANQGSEA. CDR3 length: 14 amino acids. The CDR3 sequence: CSVAAGRSNQPQHF. The CDR3 DNA sequence: TGCAGCGTCGCCGCGGGAAGGAGCAATCAGCCCCAGCATTTT. The full variable domain, rest sourced from reference TRBV29-1 and TRBJ1-5, is SAVISQKPSRDICQRGTSLTIQCQVDSQVTMMFWYRQQPGQSLTLIATANQGSEATYESGFVIDKFPISRPNLTFSTLTVSNMSPEDSSIYLCSVAAGRSNQPQHFGDGTRLSIL.

J is TRBJ2-5 and V is TRBV19; 7 bases fit TRBD1. Germline V gene sequence: CDR1 LNHDA, CDR2 SQIVND (reference sequence). CDR3 length: 15 amino acids. The junction had 7 bases not matched to a gene; V was cut back by 4 bases and J by 2 bases. The CDR3 loop is CASSTSDRKQETQYF. In DNA form, the CDR3 reads TGTGCCAGTAGTACTTCGGACAGGAAACAAGAGACCCAGTACTTC.

The chain combines TRBV6-5 with TRBJ1-1; 9 nucleotides line up with TRBD1. After removal of 8 bases from V and 5 bases from J, the junction contained 12 bases not matched to a gene. The CDR3 spans 15 residues. Germline CDR1 is MNHEY and CDR2 is SVGAGI. The CDR3: CASGTGGARLTEAFF. For the CDR3, the DNA is TGTGCCAGCGGTACAGGGGGCGCGCGCTTAACTGAAGCTTTCTTT.

The chain joins TRBV24-1 to TRBJ2-1; 11 bases are a match to TRBD2. Per germline, CDR1 KGHDR and CDR2 SFDVKD. V lost 10 bases and J lost 9; bases outside the gene matches: 1. This CDR3 has 11 amino acids. CDR3 sequence reads: CATSGRGEQFF. CDR3 nucleotides: TGTGCCACTAGCGGGAGGGGTGAGCAGTTCTTC.

This chain links TRBV27 with TRBJ1-2; D gene unclear. Per germline, CDR1 MNHEY and CDR2 SMNVEV (reference sequence). CDR3 size: 13 residues. Trimming left V 0 bases short and J 5 bases short, with 7 bases between. CDR3 amino acids: CASSLSWSYGYTF. CDR3 coding DNA: TGTGCCAGCAGTTTATCGTGGAGTTATGGCTACACCTTC.

The chain combines TRBV12-5 with TRBJ2-1; 9 positions agree with TRBD2. V was pared by 0 bases and J by 2 bases, with 8 bases of the junction left unmatched. Germline V gene sequence: CDR1 LGHNT, CDR2 FRNRAP. The CDR3 is made up of 18 amino acids. The CDR3 bases are TGTGCTAGTGGTTTGGTGGGGAAAGCGGGAGGAACCTACAATGAGCAGTTCTTC. This sequence encodes CASGLVGKAGGTYNEQFF. Based on the CDR3 plus reference TRBV12-5 and TRBJ2-1, the full variable domain is DARVTQTPRHKVTEMGQEVTMRCQPILGHNTVFWYRQTMMQGLELLAYFRNRAPLDDSGMPKDRFSAEMPDATLATLKIQPSEPRDSAVYFCASGLVGKAGGTYNEQFFGPGTRLTVL.

This chain connects TRBV9 to TRBJ2-1, with 8 bases that match TRBD2. The length of the CDR3 is 14 residues. Germline lookup yields CDR1 SGDLS and CDR2 YYNGEE. J was trimmed by 8 bases and V by 6 bases; bases with no gene match: 10. The CDR3 bases are TGTGCCAGCACGATAGCGGGATGGTCCGATGAGCAGTTCTTC. This sequence encodes CASTIAGWSDEQFF.

The chain's CDR3 is CASSQEPEREGAGNTIYF. CDR3 coding DNA: TGCGCCAGCAGCCAAGAGCCGGAGCGGGAGGGGGCTGGAAACACCATATATTTT. V gene TRBV4-3 combines with J gene TRBJ1-3, with D possibly TRBD1 on 6 matching bases. The CDR3 runs 18 residues. Germline V lookup: CDR1 LGHNA, CDR2 YSLEER. The V gene lost 0 bases and the J gene lost 2 bases, with 17 bases spanning the gap.

The rearrangement joins TRBV12-3 or TRBV12-4 to TRBJ1-2, with 8 bases identical to TRBD1. The CDR3 is 13 residues long. Trimming removed 5 bases from V and 4 bases from J; junction bases left unmatched: 3. This chain's CDR3 is CASSPDRGYGYTF. The CDR3 nucleotides are TGTGCCAGCAGTCCAGACAGGGGCTATGGCTACACCTTC.

The chain links TRBV9 to TRBJ2-1; 11 bases are shared with TRBD2. The CDR3 is 16 residues long. Germline CDR1 reads SGDLS; CDR2 reads YYNGEE. Germline trimming cut 4 bases from V and 2 bases from J; bases unmatched to any gene: 5. The CDR3 DNA reads TGTGCCAGCAGCCCTTATAGCGGGAGGGCCTACAATGAGCAGTTCTTC. Translation: CASSPYSGRAYNEQFF.

The J gene is TRBJ2-2, the V gene TRBV6-2 or TRBV6-3, with D possibly being TRBD2 (5 bases). The germline V and J ends were trimmed by 0 bases and 5 bases, with 22 bases remaining between them. Germline V gives CDR1 MNHEY, CDR2 SVGEGT. The CDR3 runs 19 residues. The DNA for the CDR3 is TGTGCCAGCAGTTACTCGAGCTCTGTAGATGAGACGGGAACCGGGGAGCTGTTTTTT. As protein: CASSYSSSVDETGTGELFF.

The gene calls are TRBV21-1 and TRBJ1-5; the table's D call, TRBD1, was not checked against the DNA. TRBV21-1 is classified as a pseudogene. The CDR3 contains 15 residues. CDR3 DNA: TGTGCCAGCAGGACGACAGGTTATAGCAATCAGCCCCAGCATTTT. This sequence encodes CASRTTGYSNQPQHF.